The 6 T cell receptor beta chains given below trace back to one sample, sequenced in a study of shared T cell receptors in the human thymus. TCRdb's copy holds only in-frame clones and misses some; the assay was immunoSEQ multiplex PCR. The top ten hold approximately 0.01% of the sample, which has hundreds of thousands of clones, over 75% seen once. This same sample was also part of a study on human thymus T cells.

The sequenced sample was thymocytes. All receptors derive from a boy in the first two years of life with a congenital heart defect.

The chain employs TRBV5-6 and TRBJ2-7; the D gene is possibly TRBD2 (5 bases). Germline V gene data show CDR1 as SGHDT and CDR2 as YYEEEE. The CDR3 extends over 19 amino acids. V lost 3 bases and J lost 0, with 25 bases in between. The CDR3 DNA reads TGTGCCAGCAGCTCGGAGGTGGGTCTAGCCGGGATATACTCCTACGAGCAGTACTTC. Amino acids: CASSSEVGLAGIYSYEQYF. The complete variable domain, with remaining parts taken from reference TRBV5-6 and TRBJ2-7, reads DAGVTQSPTHLIKTRGQQVTLRCSPKSGHDTVSWYQQALGQGPQFIFQYYEEEERQRGNFPDRFSGHQFPNYSSELNVNALLLGDSALYLCASSSEVGLAGIYSYEQYFGPGTRLTVT.

The chain recombines TRBV29-1 with TRBJ2-7; 8 bases are a match to TRBD2. The germline V gene encodes CDR1 SQVTM and CDR2 ANQGSEA. The CDR3 extends over 10 amino acids. The trim removed 7 bases at V and 5 bases at J, leaving 1 base unmatched. The chain's CDR3 is CSGRGDEQYF. The CDR3, as DNA: TGCAGCGGGCGGGGGGACGAGCAGTACTTC.

In its sample, this clone was seen a few times. V and J are TRBV5-5 and TRBJ1-2; 7 bases fit TRBD1. The CDR3 has 17 residues. Germline values: CDR1 SGHKS, CDR2 YYEKEE (reference sequence). Germline trimming cut 2 bases from V and 4 bases from J; bases unmatched to any gene: 14. The CDR3, as DNA: TGTGCCAGCAGCTTCTACGCTGGACAGGCTGGAGCCTATGGCTACACCTTC. As protein: CASSFYAGQAGAYGYTF.

This sequence joins TRBV5-6 and TRBJ2-2; TRBD1 might be the D (5 bases). The CDR3 runs to 15 residues. CDR1 and CDR2 (germline): SGHDT, YYEEEE. V gave up 4 bases and J gave up 4 bases, with 14 bases separating them. The CDR3 DNA reads as TGTGCCAGCAGCCCAGGACGAAGGGGCACCGGGGAGCTGTTTTTT. Translation: CASSPGRRGTGELFF.

This rearrangement joins TRBV14 to TRBJ2-5; 12 nucleotides line up with TRBD2. The CDR3 is 19 residues long. With V trimmed by 4 bases and J by 3 bases, 15 bases remained unmatched. Germline CDR1 is SGHDN and CDR2 is FVKESK. The CDR3 is CASSRVVGLAGGPEETQYF. CDR3 DNA: TGTGCCAGCAGCCGCGTCGTAGGCCTAGCGGGAGGGCCAGAAGAGACCCAGTACTTC.

This chain joins TRBV12-2 and TRBJ2-5; the D call of TRBD2 is as the table states it, not checked on the DNA. TRBV12-2 counts as a pseudogene. This CDR3 has 16 amino acids. The CDR3 DNA reads as TGTGCAAGGCGCCCCAAGGCGGGGATCGGGCAAGAGACCCAGTACTTC. Residues: CARRPKAGIGQETQYF.